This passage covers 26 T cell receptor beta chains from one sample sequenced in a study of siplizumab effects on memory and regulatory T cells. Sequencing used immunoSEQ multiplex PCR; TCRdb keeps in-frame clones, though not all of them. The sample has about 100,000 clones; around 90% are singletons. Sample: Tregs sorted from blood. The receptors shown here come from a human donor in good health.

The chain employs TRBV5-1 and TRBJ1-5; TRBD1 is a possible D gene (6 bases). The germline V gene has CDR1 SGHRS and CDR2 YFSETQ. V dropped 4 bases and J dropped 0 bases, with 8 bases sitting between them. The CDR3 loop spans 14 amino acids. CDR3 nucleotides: TGCGCCAGCAGCCCGGACAGTAGCAATCAGCCCCAGCATTTT. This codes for CASSPDSSNQPQHF.

CDR3: CAWTGVQGYPRTDTQYF. The CDR3 DNA reads TGTGCCTGGACAGGGGTCCAAGGCTACCCCCGCACAGATACGCAGTATTTT. The chain combines TRBV30 with TRBJ2-3; D is possibly TRBD1 (6 bases). Trimming took 4 bases from V and 1 from J, leaving 21 bases between them. The CDR3 length is 17 residues. Germline V CDR1 and CDR2: GTSNPN, SVGIG (reference sequence).

The CDR3 spells CASSLSGRGYEQYF. As DNA, the CDR3 is TGTGCCAGCAGCTTGTCGGGCCGGGGTTACGAGCAGTACTTC. The rearrangement joins TRBV5-6 to TRBJ2-7; possible D gene TRBD2, 5 bases. This CDR3 is 14 amino acids long. Per germline, CDR1 SGHDT and CDR2 YYEEEE. The V end was cut by 1 base, the J end by 4 bases, with 12 bases between.

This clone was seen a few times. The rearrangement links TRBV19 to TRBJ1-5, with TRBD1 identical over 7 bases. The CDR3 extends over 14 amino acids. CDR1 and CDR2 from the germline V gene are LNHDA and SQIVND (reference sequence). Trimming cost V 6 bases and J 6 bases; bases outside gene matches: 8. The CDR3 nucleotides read TGTGCCAGTAGCCCTGACAGGGTTGGTCAGCCCCAGCATTTT. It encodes CASSPDRVGQPQHF.

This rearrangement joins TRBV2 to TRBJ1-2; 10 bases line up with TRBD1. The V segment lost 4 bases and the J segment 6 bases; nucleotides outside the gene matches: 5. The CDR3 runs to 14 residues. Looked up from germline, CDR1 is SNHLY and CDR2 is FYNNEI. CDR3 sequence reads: CASSGDRGHDGYTF. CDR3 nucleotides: TGTGCCAGCAGTGGGGACAGGGGCCATGATGGCTACACCTTC.

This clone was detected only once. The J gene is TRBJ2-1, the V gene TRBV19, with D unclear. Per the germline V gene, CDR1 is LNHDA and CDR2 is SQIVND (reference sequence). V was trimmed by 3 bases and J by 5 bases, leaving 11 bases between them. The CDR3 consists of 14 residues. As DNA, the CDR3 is TGTGCCAGTAGTATGTATGCCTGGGACAATGAGCAGTTCTTC. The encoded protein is CASSMYAWDNEQFF.

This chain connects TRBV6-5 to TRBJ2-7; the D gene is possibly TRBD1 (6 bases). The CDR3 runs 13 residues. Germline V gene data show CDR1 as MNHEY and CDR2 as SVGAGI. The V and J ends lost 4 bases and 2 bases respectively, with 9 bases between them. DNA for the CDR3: TGTGCCAGCAGTTCAGACAGGCCCTACGAGCAGTACTTC. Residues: CASSSDRPYEQYF.

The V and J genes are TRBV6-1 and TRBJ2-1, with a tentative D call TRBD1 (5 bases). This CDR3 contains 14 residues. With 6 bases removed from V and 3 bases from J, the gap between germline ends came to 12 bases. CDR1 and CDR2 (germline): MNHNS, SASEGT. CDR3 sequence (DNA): TGTGCCAGCAGACAGGTCCCTGACTACAATGAGCAGTTCTTC. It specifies CASRQVPDYNEQFF.

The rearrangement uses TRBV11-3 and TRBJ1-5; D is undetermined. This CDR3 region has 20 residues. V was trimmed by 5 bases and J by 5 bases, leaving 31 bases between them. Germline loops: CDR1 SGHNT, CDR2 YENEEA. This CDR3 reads CASSLTTETLQLEVDQPQHF. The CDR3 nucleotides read TGTGCCAGCAGCCTTACCACGGAAACTCTTCAACTAGAGGTGGATCAGCCCCAGCATTTT.

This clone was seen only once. CDR3 protein: CASRLRDSGANVLTF. CDR3 nucleotide sequence: TGTGCCAGCAGGCTCAGGGACTCTGGGGCCAACGTCCTGACTTTC. This chain connects TRBV6-6 to TRBJ2-6; TRBD1 might be the D (5 bases). Germline CDR1 is MNHNY and CDR2 is SVGAGI (reference sequence). The CDR3 length is 15 residues. The ends were cut back, 6 bases at V and 0 bases at J, with 9 bases in the middle.

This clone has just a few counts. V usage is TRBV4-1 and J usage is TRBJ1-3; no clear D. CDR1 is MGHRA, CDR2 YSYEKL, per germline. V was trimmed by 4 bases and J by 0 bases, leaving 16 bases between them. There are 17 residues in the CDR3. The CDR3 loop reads CASSRVGDYPSGNTIYF. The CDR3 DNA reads TGCGCCAGCAGCCGCGTTGGCGATTATCCCTCTGGAAACACCATATATTTT.

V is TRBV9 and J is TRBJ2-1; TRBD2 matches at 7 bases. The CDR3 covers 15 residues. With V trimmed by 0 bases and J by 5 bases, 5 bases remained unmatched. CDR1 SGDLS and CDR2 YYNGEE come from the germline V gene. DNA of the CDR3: TGTGCCAGCAGCGTAGGCCCTAGCGGAAACAATGAGCAGTTCTTC. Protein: CASSVGPSGNNEQFF.

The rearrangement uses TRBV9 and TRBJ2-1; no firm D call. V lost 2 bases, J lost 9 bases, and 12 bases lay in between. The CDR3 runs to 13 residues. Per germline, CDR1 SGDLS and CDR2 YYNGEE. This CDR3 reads CASSVTSTGEQFF. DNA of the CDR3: TGTGCCAGCAGCGTCACGAGTACTGGTGAGCAGTTCTTC.

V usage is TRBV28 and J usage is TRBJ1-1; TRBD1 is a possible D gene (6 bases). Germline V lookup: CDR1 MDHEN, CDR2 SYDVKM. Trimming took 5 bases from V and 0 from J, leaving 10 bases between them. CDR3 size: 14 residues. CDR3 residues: CASSLQGMNTEAFF. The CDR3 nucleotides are TGTGCCAGCAGTCTACAGGGAATGAACACTGAAGCTTTCTTT.

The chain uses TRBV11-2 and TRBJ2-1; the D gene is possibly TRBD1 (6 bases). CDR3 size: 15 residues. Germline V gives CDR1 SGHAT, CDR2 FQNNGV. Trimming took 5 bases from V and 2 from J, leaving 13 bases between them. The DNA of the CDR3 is TGTGCCAGCAGCCTATGGACAGATCCCTACAATGAGCAGTTCTTC. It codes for CASSLWTDPYNEQFF.

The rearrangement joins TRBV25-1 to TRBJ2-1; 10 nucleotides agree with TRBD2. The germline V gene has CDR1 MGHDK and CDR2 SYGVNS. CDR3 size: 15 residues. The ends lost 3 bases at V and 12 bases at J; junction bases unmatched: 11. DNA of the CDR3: TGTGCCAGCAGTGATAGTACTAGCGGGGACCTCGGGCAGTTCTTC. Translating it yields CASSDSTSGDLGQFF. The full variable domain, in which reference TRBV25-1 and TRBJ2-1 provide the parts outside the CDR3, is EADIYQTPRYLVIGTGKKITLECSQTMGHDKMYWYQQDPGMELHLIHYSYGVNSTEKGDLSSESTVSRIRTEHFPLTLESARPSHTSQYLCASSDSTSGDLGQFFGPGTRLTVL.

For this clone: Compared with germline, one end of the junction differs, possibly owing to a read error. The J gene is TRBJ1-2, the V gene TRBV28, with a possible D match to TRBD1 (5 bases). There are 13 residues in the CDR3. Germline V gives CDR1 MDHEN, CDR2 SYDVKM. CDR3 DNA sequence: TGTGCCAGCAGTTTAGGGGGTCGTGAGGGCTCACACTTC. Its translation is CASSLGGREGSHF.

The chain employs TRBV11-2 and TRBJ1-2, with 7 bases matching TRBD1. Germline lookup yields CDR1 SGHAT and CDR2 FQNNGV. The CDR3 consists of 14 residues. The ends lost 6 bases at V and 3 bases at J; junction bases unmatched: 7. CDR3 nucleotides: TGTGCCAGCAGGAACTACGGGACAGACTATGGCTACACCTTC. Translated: CASRNYGTDYGYTF.

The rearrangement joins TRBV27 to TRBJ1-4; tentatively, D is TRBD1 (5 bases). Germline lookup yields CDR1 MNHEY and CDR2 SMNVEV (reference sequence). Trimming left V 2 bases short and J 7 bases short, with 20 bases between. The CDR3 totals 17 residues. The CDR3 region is CASSLRLTRGLREKLFF. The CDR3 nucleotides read TGTGCCAGCAGTTTACGCCTAACGAGGGGTTTGCGTGAAAAACTGTTTTTT.

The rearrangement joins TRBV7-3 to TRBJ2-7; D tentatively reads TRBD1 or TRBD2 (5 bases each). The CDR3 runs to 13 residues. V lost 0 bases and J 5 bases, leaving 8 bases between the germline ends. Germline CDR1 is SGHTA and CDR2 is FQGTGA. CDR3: CASSLTRGDEQYF. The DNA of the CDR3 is TGTGCCAGCAGCTTAACGAGAGGGGACGAGCAGTACTTC. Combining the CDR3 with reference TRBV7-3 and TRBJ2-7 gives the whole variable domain GAGVSQTPSNKVTEKGKYVELRCDPISGHTALYWYRQSLGQGPEFLIYFQGTGAADDSGLPNDRFFAVRPEGSVSTLKIQRTERGDSAVYLCASSLTRGDEQYFGPGTRLTVT.

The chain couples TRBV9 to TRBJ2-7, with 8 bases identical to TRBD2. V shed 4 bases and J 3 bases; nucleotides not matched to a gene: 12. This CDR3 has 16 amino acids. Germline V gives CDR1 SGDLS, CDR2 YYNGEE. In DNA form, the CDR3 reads TGTGCCAGCAGCTCTGAAACTAGCGGAGGCCTCTACGAGCAGTACTTC. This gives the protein CASSSETSGGLYEQYF.

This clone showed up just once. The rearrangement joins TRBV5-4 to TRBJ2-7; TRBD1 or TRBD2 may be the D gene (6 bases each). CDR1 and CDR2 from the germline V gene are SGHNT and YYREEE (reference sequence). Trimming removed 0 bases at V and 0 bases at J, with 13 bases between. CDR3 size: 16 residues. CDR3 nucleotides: TGTGCCAGCAGCTTGGGTGGAGGGACACCCTCCTACGAGCAGTACTTC. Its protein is CASSLGGGTPSYEQYF.

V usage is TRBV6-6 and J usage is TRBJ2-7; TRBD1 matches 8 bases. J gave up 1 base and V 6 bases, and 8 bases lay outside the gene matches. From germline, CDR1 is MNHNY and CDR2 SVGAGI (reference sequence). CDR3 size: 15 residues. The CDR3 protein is CASRRSGTGSYEQYF. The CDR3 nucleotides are TGTGCCAGCAGAAGATCCGGGACAGGTTCCTACGAGCAGTACTTC.

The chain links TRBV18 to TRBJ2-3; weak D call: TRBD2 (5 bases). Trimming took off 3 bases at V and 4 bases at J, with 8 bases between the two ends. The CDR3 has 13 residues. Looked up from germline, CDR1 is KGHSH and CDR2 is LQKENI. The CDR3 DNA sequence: TGTGCCAGCTCACCCGGGGTTCCAGATACGCAGTATTTT. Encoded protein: CASSPGVPDTQYF.

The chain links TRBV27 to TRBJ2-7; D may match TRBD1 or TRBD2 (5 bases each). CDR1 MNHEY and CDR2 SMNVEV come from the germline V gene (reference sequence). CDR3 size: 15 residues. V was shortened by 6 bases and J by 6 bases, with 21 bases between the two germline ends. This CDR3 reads CASSSPDGGGGEQYF. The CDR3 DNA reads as TGTGCCAGCAGCTCGCCCGACGGCGGTGGGGGCGAGCAGTACTTC.

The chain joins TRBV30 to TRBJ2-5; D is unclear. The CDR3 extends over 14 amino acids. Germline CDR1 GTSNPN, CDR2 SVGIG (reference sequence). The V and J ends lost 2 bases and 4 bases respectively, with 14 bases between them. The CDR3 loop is CAWSPRGIRETQYF. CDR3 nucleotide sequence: TGTGCCTGGAGTCCCCGTGGGATACGAGAGACCCAGTACTTC.